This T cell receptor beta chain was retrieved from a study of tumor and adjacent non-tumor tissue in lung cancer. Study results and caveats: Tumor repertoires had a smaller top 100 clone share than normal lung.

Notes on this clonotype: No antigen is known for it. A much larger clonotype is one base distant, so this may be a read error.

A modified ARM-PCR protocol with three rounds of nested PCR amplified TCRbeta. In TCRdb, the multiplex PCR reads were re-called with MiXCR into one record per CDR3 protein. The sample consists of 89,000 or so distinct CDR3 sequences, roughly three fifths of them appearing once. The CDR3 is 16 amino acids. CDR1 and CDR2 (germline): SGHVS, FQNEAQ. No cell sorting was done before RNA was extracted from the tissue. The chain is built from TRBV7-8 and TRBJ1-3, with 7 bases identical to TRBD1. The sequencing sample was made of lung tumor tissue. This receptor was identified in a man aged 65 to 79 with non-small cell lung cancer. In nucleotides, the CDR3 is TGTGCCAGCAGCTTTCTGACAGGGAGCTCTGGAAACACCATACATTTT. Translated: CASSFLTGSSGNTIHF.